This T cell receptor (beta chain) was recovered during a study of regulatory T cells in long-lasting Graves disease. Whole-study results and caveats: It was possible that the small sample size reduced accuracy.

As to time point: persistent/refractory GD, antithyroid drugs over 5 years with positive TRAb. The authors made the TCR library using RNA they extracted from PBMCs. Patients met American Thyroid Association criteria for Graves' disease. With iRepertoire HTBI primers and Arm-PCR of CDR3 regions, TCR beta libraries were built. MiXCR, applied by TCRdb to the multiplex PCR reads, yields one record per CDR3 protein. The sample lists around 340,000 distinct CDR3 sequences, around a fifth occurring once. This clonotype was seen a handful of times. No antigen is known for it. The germline V gene has CDR1 SGHAT and CDR2 FQNNGV. The V and J ends lost 5 bases and 7 bases, in that order; junction bases with no gene match: 10. The CDR3 sequence is 16 residues long.

The rearrangement uses TRBV11-2 and TRBJ2-2; 10 positions match TRBD1. The receptor's source is a female donor with Graves disease. The sequencing used peripheral blood mononuclear cells (PBMCs), collected when the disease was refractory, from a patient treated with antithyroid drugs. CDR3 coding DNA: TGTGCCAGCAGCCGACAGGGGGCGCGGTTGGGCGGGGAGCTGTTTTTT. The encoded protein is CASSRQGARLGGELFF.